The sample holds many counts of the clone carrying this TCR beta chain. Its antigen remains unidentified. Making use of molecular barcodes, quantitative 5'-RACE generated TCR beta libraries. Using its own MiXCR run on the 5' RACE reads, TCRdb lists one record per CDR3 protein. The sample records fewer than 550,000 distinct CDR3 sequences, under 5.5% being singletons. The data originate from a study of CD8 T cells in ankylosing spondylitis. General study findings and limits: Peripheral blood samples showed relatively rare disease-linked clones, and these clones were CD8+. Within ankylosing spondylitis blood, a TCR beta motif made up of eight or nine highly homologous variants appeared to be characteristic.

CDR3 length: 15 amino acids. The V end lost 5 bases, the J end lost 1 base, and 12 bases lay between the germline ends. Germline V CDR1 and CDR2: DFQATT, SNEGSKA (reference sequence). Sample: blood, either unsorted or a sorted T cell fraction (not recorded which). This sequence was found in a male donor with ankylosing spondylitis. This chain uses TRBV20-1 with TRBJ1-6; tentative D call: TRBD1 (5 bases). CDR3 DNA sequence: TGCAGTGCTGGAGTGGGGGGGTCCTATAATTCACCCCTCCACTTT. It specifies CSAGVGGSYNSPLHF.